This T cell receptor beta chain was captured in a study of molecular identifiers for immune sequencing clone quantification. Study-wide background: Replicate runs used RNA from approximately 20,000 or 100,000 naive CD8 cells, which was split five ways into aliquots, and four of those aliquots were then sequenced. Study-level findings and limits: The sizes of highly expanded clones could be underestimated when identical TCR molecules share a barcode.

CDR1 is DFQATT, CDR2 SNEGSKA, per germline (reference sequence). The CDR3 is 14 residues long. Trimming pared 0 bases from V and 4 bases from J, leaving 10 bases between. This clonotype was observed at least ten times. As yet, its antigen is unknown. TCRdb reanalysed the PCR reads using MiXCR and keeps one entry per CDR3 protein. Of approximately 36,000 distinct CDR3 sequences listed, around a sixth are singletons. For naive CD8 T cells, sorting used the CD8+CD4-CCR7+CD45RA+ phenotype. The receptor comes from a human donor in good health. Some libraries in this study had Jurkat cell RNA spiked in. V gene TRBV20-1 combines with J gene TRBJ1-5; D gene ambiguous. The source material was naive CD8+ T cells from blood, with Jurkat cell RNA spiked in. As for subset: FACS-sorted CD8+CD4-CCR7+CD45RA+ naive T cells. CDR3 residues: CSARDQVWNQPQHF. The DNA for the CDR3 is TGCAGTGCTAGAGATCAGGTCTGGAATCAGCCCCAGCATTTT.